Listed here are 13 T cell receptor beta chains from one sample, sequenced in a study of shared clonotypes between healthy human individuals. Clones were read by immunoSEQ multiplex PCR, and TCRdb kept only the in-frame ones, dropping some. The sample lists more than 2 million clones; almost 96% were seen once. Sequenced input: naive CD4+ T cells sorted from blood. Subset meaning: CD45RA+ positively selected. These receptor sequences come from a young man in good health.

CDR3 sequence reads: CASSLVQGNTGELFF. DNA of the CDR3: TGTGCCAGCAGCTTGGTACAGGGGAACACCGGGGAGCTGTTTTTT. The V and J genes are TRBV5-4 and TRBJ2-2; tentatively, D is TRBD1 (6 bases). Germline V gene sequence: CDR1 SGHNT, CDR2 YYREEE (reference sequence). This CDR3 contains 15 residues. The V and J ends lost 0 bases and 1 base respectively, with 7 bases between them.

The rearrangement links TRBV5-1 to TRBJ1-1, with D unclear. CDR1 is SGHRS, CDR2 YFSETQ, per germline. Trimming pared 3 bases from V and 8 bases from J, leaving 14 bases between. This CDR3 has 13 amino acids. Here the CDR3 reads CASSSKYDTEAFF. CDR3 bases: TGCGCCAGCAGCTCCAAATACGATACCGAAGCTTTCTTT.

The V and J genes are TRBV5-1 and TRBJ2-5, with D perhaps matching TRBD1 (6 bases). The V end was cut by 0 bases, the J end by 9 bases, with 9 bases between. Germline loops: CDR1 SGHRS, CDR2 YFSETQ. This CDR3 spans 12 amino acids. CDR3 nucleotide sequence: TGCGCCAGCAGCTTGGCAGGGGATGCCCAGTACTTC. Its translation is CASSLAGDAQYF.

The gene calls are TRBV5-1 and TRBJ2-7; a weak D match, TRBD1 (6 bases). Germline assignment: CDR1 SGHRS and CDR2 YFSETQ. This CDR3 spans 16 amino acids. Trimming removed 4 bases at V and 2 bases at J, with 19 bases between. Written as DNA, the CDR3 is TGCGCCAGCAGCGGAATGATGGGGGCCAGTACCTACGAGCAGTACTTC. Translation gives CASSGMMGASTYEQYF.

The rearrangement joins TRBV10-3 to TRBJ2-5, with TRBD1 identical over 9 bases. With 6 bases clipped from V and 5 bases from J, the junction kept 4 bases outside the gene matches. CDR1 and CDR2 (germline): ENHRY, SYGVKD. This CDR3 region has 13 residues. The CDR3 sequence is CAIRPGQGETQYF. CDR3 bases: TGTGCCATCAGGCCGGGACAGGGCGAGACCCAGTACTTC.

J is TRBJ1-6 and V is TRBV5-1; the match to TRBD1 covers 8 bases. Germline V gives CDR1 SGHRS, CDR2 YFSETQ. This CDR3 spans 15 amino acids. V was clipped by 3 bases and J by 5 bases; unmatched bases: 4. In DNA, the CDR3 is TGCGCCAGCAGCTCCGGACAGGGTAATAATTCACCCCTCCACTTT. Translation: CASSSGQGNNSPLHF.

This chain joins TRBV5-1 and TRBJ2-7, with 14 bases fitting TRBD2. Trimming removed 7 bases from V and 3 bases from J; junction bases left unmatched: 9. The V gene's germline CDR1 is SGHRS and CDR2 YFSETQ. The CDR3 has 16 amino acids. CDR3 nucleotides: TGCGCCAGCCGAACCTCCGGGACTAGCGGGAGCTACGAGCAGTACTTC. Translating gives CASRTSGTSGSYEQYF.

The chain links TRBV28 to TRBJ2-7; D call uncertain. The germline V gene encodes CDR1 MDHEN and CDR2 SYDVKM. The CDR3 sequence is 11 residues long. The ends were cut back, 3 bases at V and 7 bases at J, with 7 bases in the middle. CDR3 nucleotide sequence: TGTGCCAGCAGTTTGAAGGCGGAGCAGTACTTC. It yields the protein CASSLKAEQYF.

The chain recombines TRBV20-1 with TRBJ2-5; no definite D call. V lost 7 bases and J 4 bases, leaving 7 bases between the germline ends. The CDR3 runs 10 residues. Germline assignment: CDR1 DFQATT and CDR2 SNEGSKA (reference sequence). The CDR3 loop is CSVRPETQYF. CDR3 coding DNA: TGCAGTGTCCGCCCAGAGACCCAGTACTTC.

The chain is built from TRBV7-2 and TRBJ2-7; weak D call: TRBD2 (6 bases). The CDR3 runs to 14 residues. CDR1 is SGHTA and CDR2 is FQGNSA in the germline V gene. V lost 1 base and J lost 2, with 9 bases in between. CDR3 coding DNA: TGTGCCAGCAGCTTAGTTCCGGGGGCCTACGAGCAGTACTTC. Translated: CASSLVPGAYEQYF. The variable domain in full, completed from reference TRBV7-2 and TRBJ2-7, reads GAGVSQSPSNKVTEKGKDVELRCDPISGHTALYWYRQSLGQGLEFLIYFQGNSAPDKSGLPSDRFSAERTGGSVSTLTIQRTQQEDSAVYLCASSLVPGAYEQYFGPGTRLTVT.

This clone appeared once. As DNA, the CDR3 is TGTGCCAGTAGTATAGGCACCTTGAGGGAGGAGACCCAGTACTTC. Residues: CASSIGTLREETQYF. The chain combines TRBV19 with TRBJ2-5; a possible D gene is TRBD2 (5 bases). There are 15 residues in the CDR3. Deletions cut 1 base from V and 5 bases from J, with 14 bases between. Germline CDR1 LNHDA, CDR2 SQIVND (reference sequence).

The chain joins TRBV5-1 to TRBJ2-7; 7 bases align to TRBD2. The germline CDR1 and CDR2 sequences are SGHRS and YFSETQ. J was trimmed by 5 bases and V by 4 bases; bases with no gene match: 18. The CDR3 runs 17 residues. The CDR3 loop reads CASSLGEWEGRVDEQYF. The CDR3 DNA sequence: TGCGCCAGCAGCCTCGGCGAGTGGGAGGGCCGAGTCGACGAGCAGTACTTC.

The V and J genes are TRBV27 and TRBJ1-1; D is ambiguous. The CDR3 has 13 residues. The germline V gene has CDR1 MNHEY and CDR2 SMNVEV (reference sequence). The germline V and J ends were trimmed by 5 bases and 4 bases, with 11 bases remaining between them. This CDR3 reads CASSRDLGTEAFF. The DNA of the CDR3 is TGTGCCAGCAGTCGTGACCTCGGCACTGAAGCTTTCTTT.